What follows describes a single TCR beta chain. Antigen specificity is unknown. Each sample received Survey-level depth of up to 500,000 reads. Some clones are missing from TCRdb's copy, which holds only in-frame ones; the method was immunoSEQ multiplex PCR. The sample contains about 36,000 clones, around 73% of which appear only once. The record originates from a study of pediatric ulcerative colitis. Rectal tissue came from one to two pinch biopsies taken at colonoscopy. Study outcomes and limitations: This repertoire reflects total lymphocytes rather than subpopulations like regulatory T cells.

Germline V gene sequence: CDR1 GTSNPN, CDR2 SVGIG (reference sequence). V was trimmed by 4 bases and J by 0 bases, leaving 9 bases between them. The CDR3 is 14 amino acids. The gene calls are TRBV30 and TRBJ1-4; D not certain. Sequenced input: gut tissue. This clonotype was sampled from a boy between 10 and 17 years old with moderate ulcerative colitis. DNA of the CDR3: TGTGCCTGGAATTGGGCAGCAACTAATGAAAAACTGTTTTTT. Its translation: CAWNWAATNEKLFF. Combining the CDR3 with reference TRBV30 and TRBJ1-4 gives the whole variable domain SQTIHQWPATLVQPVGSPLSLECTVEGTSNPNLYWYRQAAGRGLQLLFYSVGIGQISSEVPQNLSASRPQDRQFILSSKKLLLSDSGFYLCAWNWAATNEKLFFGSGTQLSVL.